One sample yielded the 22 T cell receptor beta chains listed below, sequenced in a study of long-term antiretroviral therapy in people with HIV. Investigators performed immunoSEQ version v3.0 at survey level. Only in-frame clones appear in the TCRdb table, and some are missing; sequencing was by immunoSEQ multiplex PCR. The sample contains some 14,000 clones, roughly 80% of which appear only once. The specimen was unsorted PBMCs, collected just before starting antiretroviral therapy. These receptors originate from a man between 40 and 49 years old with HIV.

The rearrangement joins TRBV6-5 to TRBJ2-7; perhaps TRBD1 as D (6 bases). The germline V and J ends were trimmed by 4 bases and 0 bases, with 16 bases remaining between them. Germline CDR1 and CDR2: MNHEY and SVGAGI. CDR3 length: 16 residues. CDR3 protein: CASSSVTGPNSYEQYF. For the CDR3, the DNA is TGTGCCAGCAGTTCGGTGACAGGCCCAAACTCCTACGAGCAGTACTTC.

On this clone: Sequence at one end of the junction differs from germline and may be a read error. The rearrangement links TRBV4-1 to TRBJ2-1, with D possibly TRBD2 on 6 matching bases. Germline lookup yields CDR1 MGHRA and CDR2 YSYEKL. The CDR3 spans 13 residues. CDR3 residues: CASSQDGGRERIF. The CDR3, as DNA: TGCGCCAGCAGCCAAGATGGGGGGAGAGAACGGATCTTC.

The chain joins TRBV6-1 to TRBJ2-1; TRBD1 matches 7 bases. V was clipped by 2 bases and J by 5 bases; unmatched bases: 9. The CDR3 covers 16 residues. Germline V gene sequence: CDR1 MNHNS, CDR2 SASEGT. The CDR3 DNA sequence: TGTGCCAGCAGTGAACGGCGACAGGGATTACACAATGAGCAGTTCTTC. This codes for CASSERRQGLHNEQFF.

This chain joins TRBV14 and TRBJ2-3; D gene uncertain. This CDR3 spans 14 amino acids. Deletions cut 4 bases from V and 2 bases from J, with 10 bases between. The germline V gene has CDR1 SGHDN and CDR2 FVKESK. CDR3 amino acids: CASSLNRFTDTQYF. The CDR3 coding sequence is TGTGCCAGCAGCCTAAACCGATTCACAGATACGCAGTATTTT.

This rearrangement joins TRBV6-5 to TRBJ2-7; D gene uncertain. Germline values: CDR1 MNHEY, CDR2 SVGAGI. V lost 0 bases, J lost 6 bases, and 18 bases lay in between. This CDR3 is 16 amino acids long. The CDR3 DNA reads as TGTGCCAGCAGTTACTCGTGGAGTACAGACGTTCTCGAGCAGTACTTC. It translates to CASSYSWSTDVLEQYF.

The CDR3 is CASSTVDRANTGELFF. As DNA, the CDR3 is TGTGCCAGCAGCACGGTTGACAGGGCGAACACCGGGGAGCTGTTTTTT. This chain connects TRBV11-3 to TRBJ2-2; 7 bases are a match to TRBD1. CDR1 is SGHNT, CDR2 YENEEA, per germline. The CDR3 spans 16 residues. V was pared by 5 bases and J by 0 bases, with 6 bases of the junction left unmatched.

The J gene is TRBJ1-2, the V gene TRBV11-3; 7 positions agree with TRBD1. The CDR3 runs to 15 residues. The germline gives CDR1 SGHNT, CDR2 YENEEA. V lost 1 base, J lost 4 bases, and 6 bases stayed unmatched. CDR3 loop: CASSLGQGFGYGYTF. In nucleotides, the CDR3 is TGTGCCAGCAGCTTAGGACAGGGATTCGGCTATGGCTACACCTTC.

The V call is TRBV5-5, the J call TRBJ1-2; 8 nucleotides match TRBD1. The ends lost 4 bases at V and 3 bases at J; junction bases unmatched: 8. This CDR3 region has 15 residues. Germline-derived CDR1 and CDR2 are SGHKS and YYEKEE (reference sequence). The DNA of the CDR3 is TGTGCCAGCAGCCTCCTGGACAGGGAGTACTATGGCTACACCTTC. The encoded protein is CASSLLDREYYGYTF.

V gene TRBV13 combines with J gene TRBJ2-1; D not resolved. Deletions cut 5 bases from V and 5 bases from J, with 13 bases between. The CDR3 consists of 14 residues. The germline V gene encodes CDR1 PRHDT and CDR2 FYEKMQ (reference sequence). In nucleotides, the CDR3 is TGTGCCAGCAGCCCCCGTCCAAGAGACAATGAGCAGTTCTTC. This gives the protein CASSPRPRDNEQFF.

This clone occurred once. The rearrangement joins TRBV7-6 to TRBJ2-2, with a weak D call TRBD1 (5 bases). The ends were cut back, 4 bases at V and 3 bases at J, with 9 bases in the middle. Per germline, CDR1 SGHVS and CDR2 FNYEAQ. This CDR3 contains 14 residues. Written as DNA, the CDR3 is TGTGCCAGCAGCTCAACGACAGACACCGGGGAGCTGTTTTTT. As protein: CASSSTTDTGELFF.

This clone was detected once. The chain carries TRBV30 and TRBJ1-3; D is undetermined. V was shortened by 5 bases and J by 0 bases, with 14 bases between the two germline ends. There are 15 residues in the CDR3. Germline CDR1 GTSNPN, CDR2 SVGIG (reference sequence). CDR3 coding DNA: TGTGCCTGGGGAAGACAAGGTTACTCTGGAAACACCATATATTTT. Amino acids: CAWGRQGYSGNTIYF.

The CDR3 coding sequence is TGCGCCAGCAGCACGACATCGTCTCTGGAGACCCAGTACTTC. Residues: CASSTTSSLETQYF. This chain joins TRBV5-1 and TRBJ2-5; D is undetermined. CDR1 SGHRS and CDR2 YFSETQ come from the germline V gene. V shed 4 bases and J shed 5 bases, with 15 bases lying between them. This CDR3 is built from 14 residues.

As DNA, the CDR3 is TGTGCCTGGAGTGTAACCGTGAGGACCCAGTACTTC. As protein: CAWSVTVRTQYF. The gene calls are TRBV30 and TRBJ2-5; D call uncertain. Deletions cut 0 bases from V and 7 bases from J, with 9 bases between. This CDR3 region has 12 residues. Germline-derived CDR1 and CDR2 are GTSNPN and SVGIG (reference sequence).

V gene TRBV7-9 combines with J gene TRBJ2-1; 11 nucleotides match TRBD2. CDR1 and CDR2 (germline): SEHNR, FQNEAQ (reference sequence). V dropped 5 bases and J dropped 8; count of bases not matched to a gene: 11. The CDR3 is made up of 16 amino acids. The CDR3 DNA sequence: TGTGCCAGCAGCCCATACCTCGGACTAGCGGGCGATGAGCAGTTCTTC. This translates into CASSPYLGLAGDEQFF.

The sample holds one count of this clone. The chain combines TRBV15 with TRBJ2-3, with 8 bases aligning to TRBD2. CDR3 length: 15 residues. The V segment lost 3 bases and the J segment 7 bases; nucleotides outside the gene matches: 9. Germline V CDR1 and CDR2: LNHNV, YYDKDF (reference sequence). The CDR3 here is CATSSRPGLEHTQYF. The CDR3 DNA sequence: TGTGCCACCAGCAGTCGCCCGGGACTAGAACATACGCAGTATTTT. Combining the CDR3 with reference TRBV15 and TRBJ2-3 gives the whole variable domain DAMVIQNPRYQVTQFGKPVTLSCSQTLNHNVMYWYQQKSSQAPKLLFHYYDKDFNNEADTPDNFQSRRPNTSFCFLDIRSPGLGDTAMYLCATSSRPGLEHTQYFGPGTRLTVL.

Only one count was recorded for this clone. The chain recombines TRBV18 with TRBJ2-7; possible D gene TRBD2, 6 bases. Germline V gives CDR1 KGHSH, CDR2 LQKENI. Trimming left V 5 bases short and J 2 bases short, with 16 bases between. The CDR3 has 15 residues. The DNA of the CDR3 is TGTGCCAGCTCAACGGGAGACAGCCAGACCTACGAGCAGTACTTC. Its translation is CASSTGDSQTYEQYF. Full variable domain (remainder filled in from reference TRBV18 and TRBJ2-7): NAGVMQNPRHLVRRRGQEARLRCSPMKGHSHVYWYRQLPEEGLKFMVYLQKENIIDESGMPKERFSAEFPKEGPSILRIQQVVRGDSAAYFCASSTGDSQTYEQYFGPGTRLTVT.

This clone was counted between two and nine times. The V gene is TRBV28, the J gene TRBJ2-6; 11 positions agree with TRBD1. This CDR3 region has 18 residues. J was trimmed by 3 bases and V by 8 bases; bases with no gene match: 12. CDR1 and CDR2 from the germline V gene are MDHEN and SYDVKM. For the CDR3, the DNA is TGTGCCAGCTCCCCGGAAGGACAGGGGGCGTTTGGGGCCAACGTCCTGACTTTC. Its translation: CASSPEGQGAFGANVLTF. Based on the CDR3 plus reference TRBV28 and TRBJ2-6, the full variable domain is DVKVTQSSRYLVKRTGEKVFLECVQDMDHENMFWYRQDPGLGLRLIYFSYDVKMKEKGDIPEGYSVSREKKERFSLILESASTNQTSMYLCASSPEGQGAFGANVLTFGAGSRLTVL.

The V gene is TRBV7-9, the J gene TRBJ2-6, with D possibly being TRBD2 (5 bases). Looked up from germline, CDR1 is SEHNR and CDR2 is FQNEAQ (reference sequence). Trimming took off 1 base at V and 2 bases at J, with 9 bases between the two ends. The CDR3 contains 16 residues. CDR3 region: CASSLDRRTGANVLTF. The CDR3 DNA follows: TGTGCCAGCAGCTTAGATAGGAGGACTGGGGCCAACGTCCTGACTTTC.

The CDR3 sequence is CASSEGGGNQPQHF. The CDR3 coding sequence is TGTGCCAGCAGTGAAGGGGGGGGGAATCAGCCCCAGCATTTT. The rearrangement joins TRBV2 to TRBJ1-5, with D perhaps matching TRBD1 (5 bases). V gave up 1 base and J gave up 4 bases, with 8 bases separating them. CDR1 and CDR2 from the germline V gene are SNHLY and FYNNEI. The CDR3 is made up of 14 amino acids. Full variable domain (outside the CDR3, taken from reference TRBV2 and TRBJ1-5): EPEVTQTPSHQVTQMGQEVILRCVPISNHLYFYWYRQILGQKVEFLVSFYNNEISEKSEIFDDQFSVERPDGSNFTLKIRSTKLEDSAMYFCASSEGGGNQPQHFGDGTRLSIL.

The chain employs TRBV30 and TRBJ2-2; D is undetermined. This CDR3 spans 15 amino acids. In germline, CDR1 is GTSNPN, CDR2 SVGIG (reference sequence). Trimming removed 3 bases at V and 3 bases at J, with 14 bases between. CDR3 nucleotide sequence: TGTGCCTGGAGCCCGGTGTTGCGGTACACCGGGGAGCTGTTTTTT. Its translation: CAWSPVLRYTGELFF.

This chain joins TRBV18 and TRBJ1-3; no clear D. The germline V and J ends were trimmed by 2 bases and 1 base, with 6 bases remaining between them. CDR3 length equals 14 residues. Germline CDR1 is KGHSH and CDR2 is LQKENI. For the CDR3, the DNA is TGTGCCAGCTCACCAGGCGGGTCTGGAAACACCATATATTTT. It specifies CASSPGGSGNTIYF.

The genes are TRBV19 and TRBJ1-5; D is ambiguous. Trimming shortened V by 6 bases and J by 0 bases, and 27 bases separated the two germline ends. CDR1 and CDR2 from the germline V gene are LNHDA and SQIVND (reference sequence). This CDR3 contains 20 residues. CDR3: CASRPTLSVTEYHSNQPQHF. The CDR3 DNA reads as TGTGCCAGTAGACCCACCCTCTCAGTCACCGAATATCATAGCAATCAGCCCCAGCATTTT.